This T cell receptor (beta chain) was identified in a study of T cells in Graves' hyperthyroidism and ophthalmopathy. Notes on the study in general: Ophthalmopathy, as predicted by the model, came a median approximately 6.5 months after the prediction.

Amplification yielded TCR beta CDR3 regions, with RNA transcripts as the source. A set of HTBI primers served as the primers for a first-round RT-PCR of the TCR CDR3. TCRdb recomputed calls from the multiplex PCR reads with MiXCR, one row per CDR3 protein. In the table there are about 58,000 distinct CDR3 sequences, around 50% of which are singletons. CDR1 and CDR2 (germline): MDHEN, SYDVKM. CDR3 length: 14 amino acids. To note about this clonotype: Its antigen is currently unknown. A junction end diverges from the germline sequence, so it may reflect a read error.

This receptor was taken from a woman in her 30s with Graves' ophthalmopathy. The chain combines TRBV28 with TRBJ2-7, with 8 bases aligning to TRBD1. The specimen sequenced was blood. The CDR3 region has the DNA TGTGCCTGCAGTTTCCGGGACAGGTTCTACGAGCAGTACTTC. As protein: CACSFRDRFYEQYF.